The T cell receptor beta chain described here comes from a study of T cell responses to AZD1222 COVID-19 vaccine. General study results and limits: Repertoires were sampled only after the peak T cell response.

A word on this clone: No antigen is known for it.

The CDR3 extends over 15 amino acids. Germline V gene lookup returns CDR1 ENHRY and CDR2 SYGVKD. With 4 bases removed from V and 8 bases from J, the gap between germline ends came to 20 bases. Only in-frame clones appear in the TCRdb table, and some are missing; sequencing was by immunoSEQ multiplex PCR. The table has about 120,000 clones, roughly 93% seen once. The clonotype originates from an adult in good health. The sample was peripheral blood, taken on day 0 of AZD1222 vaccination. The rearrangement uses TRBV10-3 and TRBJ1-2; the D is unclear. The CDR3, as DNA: TGTGCCATCAGTGCGTATGTGGACGGCGTGGAGGGCTACACCTTC. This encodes CAISAYVDGVEGYTF.